Listed here are 25 T cell receptor beta chains from one sample, sequenced in a study of blood T cells in healthy people across ages. A J-beta primer mix and a sample-barcoded 5' primer were used in a second PCR of about 7 to 11 cycles. A single record per CDR3 protein comes from TCRdb applying MiXCR to the 5' RACE reads. The table lists approximately 810,000 distinct CDR3 sequences, 25% to 30% of them singletons. The sequencing sample was made of blood. The receptor source for this set is a woman over 75 in good health.

This clonotype has ten or more counts. The gene calls are TRBV20-1 and TRBJ1-2; 9 nucleotides align to TRBD1. The CDR3 extends over 13 amino acids. V shed 4 bases, J shed 3 bases, and the junction held 3 bases outside the gene matches. In germline, CDR1 is DFQATT, CDR2 SNEGSKA (reference sequence). The CDR3 here is CSATGQGHYGYTF. CDR3 DNA sequence: TGCAGTGCTACTGGACAGGGGCACTATGGCTACACCTTC.

This clonotype was detected only a few times. The rearrangement uses TRBV5-5 and TRBJ1-4; D remains ambiguous. The germline V gene encodes CDR1 SGHKS and CDR2 YYEKEE (reference sequence). This CDR3 has 14 residues. The V end lost 2 bases, the J end lost 5 bases, and 10 bases lay between the germline ends. The CDR3: CASSLNPANEKLFF. CDR3 sequence (DNA): TGTGCCAGCAGCTTAAACCCGGCAAATGAAAAACTGTTTTTT.

This clonotype appeared many times. The chain employs TRBV7-8 and TRBJ2-4; maybe TRBD1 (6 bases). The V gene's germline CDR1 is SGHVS and CDR2 FQNEAQ. The CDR3 has 15 residues. Trimming removed 6 bases from V and 1 base from J, with 13 bases in between. The CDR3 bases are TGTGCCAGCAGATCAGGGGTTGGGGCCAAAAACATTCAGTACTTC. Translated, it gives CASRSGVGAKNIQYF. The complete variable domain, with remaining parts taken from reference TRBV7-8 and TRBJ2-4, reads GAGVSQSPRYKVAKRGQDVALRCDPISGHVSLFWYQQALGQGPEFLTYFQNEAQLDKSGLPSDRFFAERPEGSVSTLKIQRTQQEDSAVYLCASRSGVGAKNIQYFGAGTRLSVL.

This clonotype came up many times. This chain connects TRBV20-1 to TRBJ2-1, with TRBD2 matching 9 bases. CDR1 and CDR2 (germline): DFQATT, SNEGSKA (reference sequence). The CDR3 covers 16 residues. Unmatched junction bases numbered 13, after V lost 6 bases and J lost 4 bases. DNA of the CDR3: TGCAGTGCCCGAAGTCTTATAGCGGGGGAGTACAATGAGCAGTTCTTC. It codes for CSARSLIAGEYNEQFF.

For the CDR3, the DNA is TGTGCCAGCAGCCGTCCCTGGGGGCTAGCGGGGGAAAACACCGGGGAGCTGTTTTTT. This translates into CASSRPWGLAGENTGELFF. This rearrangement joins TRBV4-2 to TRBJ2-2, with 10 bases aligning to TRBD2. Germline V gene data show CDR1 as LGHNA and CDR2 as YNFKEQ. Unmatched junction bases numbered 13, after V lost 4 bases and J lost 2 bases. This CDR3 has 19 residues.

In its sample, this clonotype was seen many times. J is TRBJ2-5 and V is TRBV5-1; TRBD2 aligns across 7 bases. J lost 0 bases, V lost 5 bases, and 19 bases had no gene match. Germline-derived CDR1 and CDR2 are SGHRS and YFSETQ. The CDR3 is made up of 19 amino acids. The CDR3 nucleotides read TGCGCCAGCAGATATAGGACAAGTGGGACTACCCAGTACCAAGAGACCCAGTACTTC. It is translated as CASRYRTSGTTQYQETQYF.

Comments on this clonotype: One end of the junction fails to match germline, which may point to a read error. V usage is TRBV11-2 and J usage is TRBJ2-7; tentatively, D is TRBD1 or TRBD2 (6 bases each). Gene TRBJ2-5 matches the end of the DNA better, so the J call may be wrong. Germline V gene lookup returns CDR1 SGHAT and CDR2 FQNNGV. CDR3 length equals 15 residues. The CDR3 is CVSSPMGGNRETQYF. The CDR3 DNA reads TGTGTCAGCAGCCCCATGGGGGGCAATCGGGAGACCCAGTACTTC.

This clonotype was observed at least ten times. The V call is TRBV6-2 or TRBV6-3, the J call TRBJ2-4; possibly TRBD2 for D (5 bases). V lost 2 bases to trimming and J lost 2 bases, with 16 bases between them. The CDR3 contains 17 residues. From germline, CDR1 is MNHEY and CDR2 SVGEGT. CDR3: CASSYEGPGGTKNIQYF. The CDR3 bases are TGTGCCAGCAGTTACGAGGGCCCCGGTGGAACCAAAAACATTCAGTACTTC.

On this clonotype: It may be a read error: a sequence one base away is much more abundant. The chain links TRBV12-3 or TRBV12-4 to TRBJ2-3; 8 bases are a match to TRBD1. The CDR3 extends over 15 amino acids. CDR3 region: CASKKQGEGTDAQYF. In nucleotides, the CDR3 is TGTGCCAGCAAAAAACAGGGGGAAGGAACAGATGCGCAGTATTTT.

This clonotype has at least ten counts. This rearrangement joins TRBV20-1 to TRBJ2-5, with 9 bases fitting TRBD2. Losses at the gene ends were 8 bases for V and 6 bases for J; bases not matched to a gene: 7. Germline lookup yields CDR1 DFQATT and CDR2 SNEGSKA (reference sequence). The CDR3 has 12 amino acids. The CDR3 DNA reads TGCAGTTTGAATAGCGGGGGTCAGACCCAGTACTTC. It codes for CSLNSGGQTQYF.

This chain links TRBV20-1 with TRBJ2-3, with D possibly matching TRBD1 (6 bases). CDR1 is DFQATT, CDR2 SNEGSKA, per germline (reference sequence). Trimming cost V 2 bases and J 3 bases, with 15 bases left between them. The CDR3 has 15 amino acids. As DNA, the CDR3 is TGCAGTGCTAGATCACCGGGACATCCAACAGATACGCAGTATTTT. This gives the protein CSARSPGHPTDTQYF.

Many counts were recorded for this clonotype. V gene TRBV6-2 or TRBV6-3 combines with J gene TRBJ1-6; perhaps TRBD1 as D (6 bases). CDR1 is MNHEY, CDR2 SVGEGT, per germline. This CDR3 comprises 14 residues. The ends were cut back, 2 bases at V and 7 bases at J, with 9 bases in the middle. The CDR3 bases are TGTGCCAGCAGTTACCAGGGGAAGAATTCACCCCTCCACTTT. It codes for CASSYQGKNSPLHF.

The genes are TRBV7-2 and TRBJ2-7; D is tentatively TRBD1 or TRBD2 (6 bases each). This CDR3 region has 14 residues. Per germline, CDR1 SGHTA and CDR2 FQGNSA. The V end was cut by 4 bases, the J end by 3 bases, with 13 bases between. In DNA, the CDR3 is TGTGCCAGCAGCTGGGGGCCGCGGGGCTACGAGCAGTACTTC. It translates to CASSWGPRGYEQYF. The whole variable domain, remainder taken from reference TRBV7-2 and TRBJ2-7, is GAGVSQSPSNKVTEKGKDVELRCDPISGHTALYWYRQSLGQGLEFLIYFQGNSAPDKSGLPSDRFSAERTGGSVSTLTIQRTQQEDSAVYLCASSWGPRGYEQYFGPGTRLTVT.

The sample holds many counts of this clonotype. The chain employs TRBV12-3 or TRBV12-4 and TRBJ1-1; no firm D call. The CDR3 has 12 amino acids. Trimming cost V 8 bases and J 0 bases, with 7 bases left between them. The CDR3 here is CASSLVNTEAFF. Here the CDR3 DNA reads TGTGCCAGCTCACTAGTGAACACTGAAGCTTTCTTT.

The V gene is TRBV12-3 or TRBV12-4, the J gene TRBJ2-1; D call uncertain. The CDR3 extends over 13 amino acids. Trimming cost V 4 bases and J 6 bases, with 10 bases left between them. The CDR3 loop reads CASSSGLVNEQFF. In nucleotides, the CDR3 is TGTGCCAGCAGTTCGGGCTTGGTCAATGAGCAGTTCTTC.

In DNA, the CDR3 is TGTGCCAGCAGCCTGATCCCGGGACACCCTCAGGAGACCCAGTACTTC. This gives the protein CASSLIPGHPQETQYF. This chain connects TRBV5-4 to TRBJ2-5, with a tentative D call TRBD1 (6 bases). CDR3 size: 16 residues. V lost 4 bases and J 5 bases, leaving 21 bases between the germline ends. Germline loops: CDR1 SGHNT, CDR2 YYREEE (reference sequence). Filled out from reference TRBV5-4 and TRBJ2-5, the complete variable domain reads ETGVTQSPTHLIKTRGQQVTLRCSSQSGHNTVSWYQQALGQGPQFIFQYYREEENGRGNFPPRFSGLQFPNYSSELNVNALELDDSALYLCASSLIPGHPQETQYFGPGTRLLVL.

This clonotype was counted a few times. This rearrangement joins TRBV28 to TRBJ2-7; TRBD1 agrees at 8 bases. V was clipped by 1 base and J by 1 base; unmatched bases: 6. CDR1 and CDR2 (germline): MDHEN, SYDVKM. The CDR3 contains 16 residues. The CDR3 coding sequence is TGTGCCAGCAGTTTATACGGGACAGGCACGTCCTACGAGCAGTACTTC. Residues: CASSLYGTGTSYEQYF.

This clonotype was counted ten times or more. The rearrangement links TRBV7-9 to TRBJ1-1; D possibly corresponds to TRBD1 (5 bases). The V gene lost 1 base and the J gene lost 7 bases, with 7 bases spanning the gap. This CDR3 has 12 residues. Germline CDR1 reads SEHNR; CDR2 reads FQNEAQ (reference sequence). The CDR3 region is CASSLGQGEAFF. The CDR3 coding sequence is TGTGCCAGCAGCTTAGGGCAGGGTGAAGCTTTCTTT.

This chain joins TRBV7-8 and TRBJ1-5, with a possible D match to TRBD1 (5 bases). Germline loops: CDR1 SGHVS, CDR2 FQNEAQ. V was clipped by 5 bases and J by 4 bases, with 24 bases between them. The CDR3 is 18 amino acids. The CDR3 bases are TGTGCCAGCAGCCTAATAGCTGCCCCGGGACGGACTAATCAGCCCCAGCATTTT. It yields the protein CASSLIAAPGRTNQPQHF.

A note on this clonotype: The junction does not match germline at one end; this may be a read error. This chain links TRBV20-1 with TRBJ2-1, with 8 bases aligning to TRBD1. Germline assignment: CDR1 DFQATT and CDR2 SNEGSKA (reference sequence). The CDR3 spans 14 residues. The CDR3 DNA reads TGCCGTGCCCCCAGTGACAGGGGATACAATAAGCAGTTCTTC. Protein product: CRAPSDRGYNKQFF.

The chain employs TRBV6-2 or TRBV6-3 and TRBJ2-3; maybe TRBD1 (7 bases). The CDR3 has 24 amino acids. The germline V and J ends were trimmed by 6 bases and 7 bases, with 47 bases remaining between them. Germline V CDR1 and CDR2: MNHEY, SVGEGT. CDR3 residues: CASRVTPGDRTGGGIGLRTNTQYF. CDR3 nucleotides: TGTGCCAGCAGAGTTACTCCGGGGGACCGGACAGGAGGTGGAATTGGCCTTAGGACAAATACGCAGTATTTT.

The sample holds many counts of this clonotype. CDR3 amino acids: CASSRTGGASYEQYF. The CDR3 DNA reads TGTGCCAGCAGTCGGACAGGGGGCGCCTCCTACGAGCAGTACTTC. V usage is TRBV6-5 and J usage is TRBJ2-7; 11 bases fit TRBD1. Germline assignment: CDR1 MNHEY and CDR2 SVGAGI. V was clipped by 5 bases and J by 0 bases; unmatched bases: 3. CDR3 size: 15 residues.

A word on this clonotype: A much larger clone differs from this one at a single base, so this may be a read error. V and J are TRBV28 and TRBJ2-3; 9 nucleotides agree with TRBD1. This CDR3 is 15 amino acids long. CDR1 MDHEN and CDR2 SYDVKM come from the germline V gene. The CDR3 is CAGSSPGQGTDTQYF. CDR3 nucleotides: TGTGCCGGCAGTTCCCCGGGACAGGGAACAGATACGCAGTATTTT.

The chain links TRBV6-2 or TRBV6-3 to TRBJ1-1; 9 nucleotides line up with TRBD1. The germline CDR1 and CDR2 sequences are MNHEY and SVGEGT. V was clipped by 5 bases and J by 10 bases; unmatched bases: 17. The CDR3 is 16 amino acids. CDR3 loop: CASSGPQGARALGAFF. The CDR3 DNA reads TGTGCCAGCAGTGGGCCACAGGGGGCAAGGGCCCTGGGAGCTTTCTTT.

On this clonotype: A read error may explain this, as a much larger clone is one base away. The chain joins TRBV7-6 to TRBJ2-1; D is ambiguous. The CDR3 loop spans 12 amino acids. Per germline, CDR1 SGHVS and CDR2 FNYEAQ. The CDR3 loop reads CTSSLRADEQFF. The CDR3 nucleotides read TGTACCAGCAGCTTAAGAGCAGATGAGCAGTTCTTC. The complete variable domain, with remaining parts taken from reference TRBV7-6 and TRBJ2-1, reads GAGVSQSPRYKVTKRGQDVALRCDPISGHVSLYWYRQALGQGPEFLTYFNYEAQQDKSGLPNDRFSAERPEGSISTLTIQRTEQRDSAMYRCTSSLRADEQFFGPGTRLTVL.